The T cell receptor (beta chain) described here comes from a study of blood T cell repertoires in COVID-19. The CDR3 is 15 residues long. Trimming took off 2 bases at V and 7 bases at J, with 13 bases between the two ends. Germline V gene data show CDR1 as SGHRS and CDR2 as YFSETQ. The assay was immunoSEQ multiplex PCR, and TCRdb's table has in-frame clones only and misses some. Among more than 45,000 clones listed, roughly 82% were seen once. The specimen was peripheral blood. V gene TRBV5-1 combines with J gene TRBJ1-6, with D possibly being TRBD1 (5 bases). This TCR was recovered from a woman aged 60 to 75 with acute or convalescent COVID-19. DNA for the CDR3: TGCGCCAGCAGCTTCTCGCGGGACGGAAATTCACCCCTCCACTTT. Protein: CASSFSRDGNSPLHF.